The rows below give T cell receptor beta chains drawn from one sample of a study of blood T cells in healthy people across ages. TCRdb redid the calling of the 5' RACE reads with MiXCR, one entry per CDR3 protein. The table has 750,000 to 950,000 distinct CDR3 sequences, 53% seen once; the top ten hold under 50%. Sequenced material: blood. The receptors originated from a man older than 75 in good health. Both conserved end residues are part of each CDR3. Fields, in order: CDR3 DNA, CDR3 protein, clone size, CDR3 length, V gene, D gene, J gene. A D gene is named only where the DNA matches it firmly. Only part of the rows carry a size: once, few, many, or a class if the clone is expanded.

CDR3nt: TGTGCCAGCAGCTTAACAGGGAGAGTGTCCCAGTACGAAAAACTGTTTTTT
CDR3aa: CASSLTGRVSQYEKLFF
abundance: -
len: 17
v_gene: TRBV7-2
d_gene: -
j_gene: TRBJ1-4

CDR3nt: TGTGCCAGCAGCGTAGAGACAGCCCCCGGGGAGCAGTTCTTC
CDR3aa: CASSVETAPGEQFF
abundance: -
len: 14
v_gene: TRBV9
d_gene: -
j_gene: TRBJ2-1

CDR3nt: TGTGCCAGCAACTCTGGGCAGGTGGGGGAGACCCAGTACTTC
CDR3aa: CASNSGQVGETQYF
abundance: -
len: 14
v_gene: TRBV27
d_gene: -
j_gene: TRBJ2-5

CDR3nt: TGTGCCAGCAGCTTAGCGGTGTCAAGCTCCTACAATGAGCAGTTCTTC
CDR3aa: CASSLAVSSSYNEQFF
abundance: few
len: 16
v_gene: TRBV7-6
d_gene: -
j_gene: TRBJ2-1

CDR3nt: TGTGCCAGCAGCCTTAGCGGGGGGGATGGAGAGACCCAGTACTTC
CDR3aa: CASSLSGGDGETQYF
abundance: few
len: 15
v_gene: TRBV7-2
d_gene: TRBD2
j_gene: TRBJ2-5

CDR3nt: TGTGCCAGCAGCCCCCGGGTCCCGGGGGCCTATGGCTACACCTTC
CDR3aa: CASSPRVPGAYGYTF
abundance: -
len: 15
v_gene: TRBV5-6
d_gene: -
j_gene: TRBJ1-2

CDR3nt: TGTGCCACCAGTCGAGGGAACAATGAGCAGTACTTC
CDR3aa: CATSRGNNEQYF
abundance: -
len: 12
v_gene: TRBV24-1
d_gene: -
j_gene: TRBJ2-5

CDR3nt: TGCAGCGCGGGACAGGGCCGGGACTATGGCTACACCTTC
CDR3aa: CSAGQGRDYGYTF
abundance: few
len: 13
v_gene: TRBV29-1
d_gene: TRBD1
j_gene: TRBJ1-2

CDR3nt: TGTGCCAGCCACGTACAGGGGTCTCTGAACACTGAAGCTTTCTTT
CDR3aa: CASHVQGSLNTEAFF
abundance: -
len: 15
v_gene: TRBV12-3/TRBV12-4
d_gene: TRBD1
j_gene: TRBJ1-1

CDR3nt: TGTGCCAGCAGCCAAGGTACAGGCCAGGGTACTGAAGCTTTCTTT
CDR3aa: CASSQGTGQGTEAFF
abundance: -
len: 15
v_gene: TRBV4-2
d_gene: -
j_gene: TRBJ1-1

CDR3nt: TGTGCTAGTGGTTTAAACCGGGACAGCCAAGCTAACTATGGCTACACCTTC
CDR3aa: CASGLNRDSQANYGYTF
abundance: few
len: 17
v_gene: TRBV12-5
d_gene: TRBD1
j_gene: TRBJ1-2

CDR3nt: TGTGCCAGCAGGGCGGGACTAGCGGGAGGAAAGACCCAGTACTTC
CDR3aa: CASRAGLAGGKTQYF
abundance: -
len: 15
v_gene: TRBV6-6
d_gene: TRBD2
j_gene: TRBJ2-5

CDR3nt: TGTGCCATCAAGATGACTTTGGATCAGCCCCAGCATTTT
CDR3aa: CAIKMTLDQPQHF
abundance: -
len: 13
v_gene: TRBV10-3
d_gene: -
j_gene: TRBJ1-5

CDR3nt: TGTGCCAGCTCACCCGGTGATGCCGAGTACTACGAGCAGTACTTC
CDR3aa: CASSPGDAEYYEQYF
abundance: -
len: 15
v_gene: TRBV18
d_gene: -
j_gene: TRBJ2-7

CDR3nt: TGCGCCAGCAGCCGACTCGGGAGTCGCACAGATACGCAGTATTTT
CDR3aa: CASSRLGSRTDTQYF
abundance: few
len: 15
v_gene: TRBV5-1
d_gene: -
j_gene: TRBJ2-3

CDR3nt: TGCGCCAGCAGCCAGCCTTACGAAAAACTGTTTTTT
CDR3aa: CASSQPYEKLFF
abundance: -
len: 12
v_gene: TRBV4-1
d_gene: -
j_gene: TRBJ1-4

CDR3nt: TGTGCCAGCAGTTTATGGGGGGACGTTGAAGCTTTCTTT
CDR3aa: CASSLWGDVEAFF
abundance: -
len: 13
v_gene: TRBV27
d_gene: -
j_gene: TRBJ1-1

CDR3nt: TGTGCCAGCAGTCTTGCGACGGGACTAGCGGGAGGGCCCGTAGAGACCCAGTACTTC
CDR3aa: CASSLATGLAGGPVETQYF
abundance: few
len: 19
v_gene: TRBV12-3/TRBV12-4
d_gene: TRBD2
j_gene: TRBJ2-5

CDR3nt: TGTGCCAGCAGAGGACACTCGGGCGGCTATGGCTACACCTTC
CDR3aa: CASRGHSGGYGYTF
abundance: -
len: 14
v_gene: TRBV28
d_gene: -
j_gene: TRBJ1-2

CDR3nt: TGCAGTGCTAGCCCTGGTTCCAGGCCAAACACTGAAGCTTTCTTT
CDR3aa: CSASPGSRPNTEAFF
abundance: few
len: 15
v_gene: TRBV20-1
d_gene: -
j_gene: TRBJ1-1

CDR3nt: TGCAGTGTGACTTATACCAGCTCCTACAATGAGCAGTACTTC
CDR3aa: CSVTYTSSYNEQYF
abundance: -
len: 14
v_gene: TRBV20-1
d_gene: -
j_gene: TRBJ2-7

CDR3nt: TGTGCCAGCAGCGTAACAGGGGGCACAGAGACCCAGTACTTC
CDR3aa: CASSVTGGTETQYF
abundance: -
len: 14
v_gene: TRBV9
d_gene: TRBD1
j_gene: TRBJ2-5

CDR3nt: TGCAGTGCTAGGGGGACAGGGGAATCTGAAGCTTTCTTT
CDR3aa: CSARGTGESEAFF
abundance: few
len: 13
v_gene: TRBV20-1
d_gene: TRBD1
j_gene: TRBJ1-1

CDR3nt: TGTGCCAGCAGTTTAGGGACCGAGCAGTTCTTC
CDR3aa: CASSLGTEQFF
abundance: many
len: 11
v_gene: TRBV7-3
d_gene: -
j_gene: TRBJ2-1

CDR3nt: TGTGCCAGCAGCTCAACAGGACTAGCGGTGGGGGGAAGATACGCGTATTTT
CDR3aa: CASSSTGLAVGGRYAYF
abundance: -
len: 17
v_gene: TRBV11-2
d_gene: TRBD2
j_gene: TRBJ2-3

CDR3nt: TGCGCCAGCAGATCAACAGGGGGTGGTAATGAAAAACTGTTTTTT
CDR3aa: CASRSTGGGNEKLFF
abundance: -
len: 15
v_gene: TRBV5-1
d_gene: TRBD1
j_gene: TRBJ1-4

CDR3nt: TGTGCCAGCAGCAATCCTCCAAGGGAGACTAGCGACCCCCTAGACCTTACAGATACGCAGTATTTT
CDR3aa: CASSNPPRETSDPLDLTDTQYF
abundance: few
len: 22
v_gene: TRBV21-1
d_gene: -
j_gene: TRBJ2-3

CDR3nt: TGTGCCAGCAGCGCAGGGAGGGCTAGCGTCGACAATGAGCAGTTCTTC
CDR3aa: CASSAGRASVDNEQFF
abundance: -
len: 16
v_gene: TRBV9
d_gene: TRBD2
j_gene: TRBJ2-1

CDR3nt: TGCAGTGCTAGGTCTCCCCCCAGTTTCTACGAGCAGTACTTC
CDR3aa: CSARSPPSFYEQYF
abundance: few
len: 14
v_gene: TRBV20-1
d_gene: -
j_gene: TRBJ2-7

CDR3nt: TGCGCCAGCAGCAAGGCCCTGCCTAGCGGGGGGGGCTTGGGTGAGCAGTTCTTC
CDR3aa: CASSKALPSGGGLGEQFF
abundance: -
len: 18
v_gene: TRBV5-1
d_gene: TRBD2
j_gene: TRBJ2-1

CDR3nt: TGTGCCACCAGCAGAGGGTTAGCGGGGACAAGGAGGAGTCAGTACTTC
CDR3aa: CATSRGLAGTRRSQYF
abundance: -
len: 16
v_gene: TRBV15
d_gene: TRBD2
j_gene: TRBJ2-5

CDR3nt: TGCGCCAGCTCGATTTTGGCGGCTAGCTCCTACAATGAGCAGTTCTTC
CDR3aa: CASSILAASSYNEQFF
abundance: -
len: 16
v_gene: TRBV5-1
d_gene: -
j_gene: TRBJ2-1

CDR3nt: TGCAGTGCTAGTCCTAGCGGGAGATACGAGCAGTACTTC
CDR3aa: CSASPSGRYEQYF
abundance: -
len: 13
v_gene: TRBV20-1
d_gene: TRBD2
j_gene: TRBJ2-7

CDR3nt: TGCAGCGCCCCACTTGGGGCGACGAACACTGAAGCTTTCTTT
CDR3aa: CSAPLGATNTEAFF
abundance: -
len: 14
v_gene: TRBV29-1
d_gene: -
j_gene: TRBJ1-1

CDR3nt: TGTGCCAGCAGCCGGACACAGGGTACCTACGAGCAGTACTTC
CDR3aa: CASSRTQGTYEQYF
abundance: -
len: 14
v_gene: TRBV7-6
d_gene: -
j_gene: TRBJ2-7

CDR3nt: TGTGCCAGCAGCTCCGGGACAGGGTATTCACCCCTCCACTTT
CDR3aa: CASSSGTGYSPLHF
abundance: -
len: 14
v_gene: TRBV11-2
d_gene: TRBD1
j_gene: TRBJ1-6

CDR3nt: TGCAGTGCTAGAGCCGGCTTTCAAGAGACCCAGTACTTC
CDR3aa: CSARAGFQETQYF
abundance: -
len: 13
v_gene: TRBV20-1
d_gene: -
j_gene: TRBJ2-5

CDR3nt: TGCGCCAGCAGCCAACTAACTAGCGGGAAAGAGACCCAGTACTTC
CDR3aa: CASSQLTSGKETQYF
abundance: few
len: 15
v_gene: TRBV4-1
d_gene: TRBD2
j_gene: TRBJ2-5

CDR3nt: TGTGCCAGCAGCTTACTCAGGGGCCAAGAGACCCAGTACTTC
CDR3aa: CASSLLRGQETQYF
abundance: few
len: 14
v_gene: TRBV7-8
d_gene: -
j_gene: TRBJ2-5

CDR3nt: TGTGCCAGCAGTAACCTATGGACTAGCGGGAATGAGCAGTACTTC
CDR3aa: CASSNLWTSGNEQYF
abundance: -
len: 15
v_gene: TRBV6-5
d_gene: TRBD2
j_gene: TRBJ2-5

CDR3nt: TGTGCCAGCAGCTTAATGTCGCGGCAGGGGGGCCCCGGGGAGCTGTTTTTT
CDR3aa: CASSLMSRQGGPGELFF
abundance: few
len: 17
v_gene: TRBV7-2
d_gene: -
j_gene: TRBJ2-2

CDR3nt: TGTGCCAGCAATATGGGTGCGGGAGTTTCATCCTACGAGCAGTACTTC
CDR3aa: CASNMGAGVSSYEQYF
abundance: -
len: 16
v_gene: TRBV7-2
d_gene: TRBD2
j_gene: TRBJ2-7

CDR3nt: TGTGCCAGTAGCCCTCCGGACAGGGCAGGTGGCTACACCTTC
CDR3aa: CASSPPDRAGGYTF
abundance: -
len: 14
v_gene: TRBV19
d_gene: TRBD1
j_gene: TRBJ1-2

CDR3nt: TGTGCCAGCAGCGCCCGGACTAGCGGGAGCCTGGATACGCAGTATTTT
CDR3aa: CASSARTSGSLDTQYF
abundance: -
len: 16
v_gene: TRBV9
d_gene: TRBD2
j_gene: TRBJ2-3

CDR3nt: TGTGCCAGCAGCCATGACAGGGGCCACACTGAAGCTTTCTTT
CDR3aa: CASSHDRGHTEAFF
abundance: -
len: 14
v_gene: TRBV25-1
d_gene: TRBD1
j_gene: TRBJ1-1

CDR3nt: TGCAGTGCTAGGATCTCAGCGGGAGGTCTAGTCGAGCAGTACTTC
CDR3aa: CSARISAGGLVEQYF
abundance: -
len: 15
v_gene: TRBV20-1
d_gene: TRBD2
j_gene: TRBJ2-7

CDR3nt: TGTGCCAGCGGGACAGGGGGCGACGGCTCACCCCTCCACTTT
CDR3aa: CASGTGGDGSPLHF
abundance: -
len: 14
v_gene: TRBV6-1
d_gene: TRBD1
j_gene: TRBJ1-6